A selection of T cell receptor beta chains follows, all from one sample in a study of sequential checkpoint blockade in melanoma. Profiled with immunoSEQ multiplex PCR; TCRdb holds only in-frame clones, not every one. The table includes approximately 7,800 clones, about 28% detected once. The sample consisted of tumor tissue (inferred from file names), taken from a patient given nivolumab and ipilimumab in sequence. The receptors derive from a human donor with melanoma. CDR3s include the opening cysteine and the closing phenylalanine or tryptophan. The order of the fields is J gene, clone size, V gene, D gene, CDR3 DNA, CDR3 protein. The D gene is left open where the match is weak. For some rows the clone size is stated as once, few or many, or as a class when expanded; others skip it.

>TRBJ2-3|many|TRBV11-3|TRBD2
TGTGCCAGCAGCGCCCTAGCGGTCACAGATACGCAGTATTTT
CASSALAVTDTQYF
>TRBJ2-7|NA|TRBV14|NA
TGTGCCAGCAGCCAACGACAGGCCGGGACTAAGTATAGCGAGCAGTACTTC
CASSQRQAGTKYSEQYF
>TRBJ1-3|NA|TRBV19|NA
TGTGCCAGTAAGGCCCGTGGAGATGGAAACACCATATATTTT
CASKARGDGNTIYF
>TRBJ1-1|NA|TRBV25-1|NA
TGTGCCAGCAGTGAAGAGTCGACGGGGAACACTGAAGCTTTCTTT
CASSEESTGNTEAFF
>TRBJ2-2|few|TRBV7-1|NA
TGTGCCAGCAGCTTCGGACACACCGGGGAGCTGTTTTTT
CASSFGHTGELFF
>TRBJ1-2|few|TRBV6-7|NA
TGTGCCAGCAGTAGAGGGAGGTATGGCTACACCTTC
CASSRGRYGYTF
>TRBJ2-1|NA|TRBV6-8|TRBD2
TGTGCCAGCAGTTCCTCGGGGACTAGCGGGTATCACAATGAGCAGTTCTTC
CASSSSGTSGYHNEQFF
>TRBJ1-1|few|TRBV6-8|TRBD1
TGTGCCAGCAGTAGCAGGGGGAGGACTGAAGCTTTCTTT
CASSSRGRTEAFF
>TRBJ2-1|NA|TRBV6-8|NA
TGTGCCAGCAGTTACCTAGCTCCGCCTGGGGAGCAGTTCTTC
CASSYLAPPGEQFF
>TRBJ1-1|NA|TRBV19|NA
TGTGCCAGTAGTACAGGCTCTTTGAACACTGAAGCTTTCTTT
CASSTGSLNTEAFF
>TRBJ2-3|many|TRBV7-5|NA
TGTGCCAGCAGCTTGTCTTTAGCGGGGGGGCCTGATACGCAGTATTTT
CASSLSLAGGPDTQYF
>TRBJ2-7|NA|TRBV19|NA
TGTGCCAGTAGTCGATCACAGGCGTACGAGCAGTACTTC
CASSRSQAYEQYF
>TRBJ1-4|NA|TRBV18|NA
TGTGCCAGCTCACCCGGGACCGCCCGAGGGGAAAAACTGTTTTTT
CASSPGTARGEKLFF